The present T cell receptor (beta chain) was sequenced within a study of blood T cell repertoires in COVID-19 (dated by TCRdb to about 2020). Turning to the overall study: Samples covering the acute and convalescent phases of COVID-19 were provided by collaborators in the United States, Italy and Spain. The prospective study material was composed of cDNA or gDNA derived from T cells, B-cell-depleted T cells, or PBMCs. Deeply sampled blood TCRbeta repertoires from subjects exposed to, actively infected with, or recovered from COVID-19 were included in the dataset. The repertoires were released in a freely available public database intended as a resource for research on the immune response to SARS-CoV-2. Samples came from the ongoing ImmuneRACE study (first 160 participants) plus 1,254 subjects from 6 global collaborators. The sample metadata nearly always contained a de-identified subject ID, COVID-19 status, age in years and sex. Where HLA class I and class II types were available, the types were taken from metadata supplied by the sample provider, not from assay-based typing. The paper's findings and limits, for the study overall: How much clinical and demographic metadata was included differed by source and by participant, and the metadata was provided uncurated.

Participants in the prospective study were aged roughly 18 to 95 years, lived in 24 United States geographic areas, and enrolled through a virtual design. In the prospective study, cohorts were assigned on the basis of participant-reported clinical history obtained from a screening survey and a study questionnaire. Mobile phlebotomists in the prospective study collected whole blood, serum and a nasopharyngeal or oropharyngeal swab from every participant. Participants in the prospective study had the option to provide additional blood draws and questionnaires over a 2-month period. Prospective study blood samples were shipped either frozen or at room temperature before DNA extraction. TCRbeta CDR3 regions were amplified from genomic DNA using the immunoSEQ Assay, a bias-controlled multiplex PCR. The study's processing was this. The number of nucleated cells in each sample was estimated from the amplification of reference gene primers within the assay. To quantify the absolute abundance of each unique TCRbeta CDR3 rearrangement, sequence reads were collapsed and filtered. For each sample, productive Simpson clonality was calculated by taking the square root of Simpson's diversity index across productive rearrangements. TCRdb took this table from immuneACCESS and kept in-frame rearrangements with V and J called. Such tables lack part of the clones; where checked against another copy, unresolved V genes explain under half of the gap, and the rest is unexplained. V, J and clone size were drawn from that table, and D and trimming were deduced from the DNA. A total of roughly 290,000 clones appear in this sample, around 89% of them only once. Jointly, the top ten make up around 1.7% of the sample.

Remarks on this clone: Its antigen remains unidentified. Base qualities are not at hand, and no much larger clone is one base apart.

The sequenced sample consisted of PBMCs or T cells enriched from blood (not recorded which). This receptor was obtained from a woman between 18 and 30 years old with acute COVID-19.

In nucleotides, the sequence is TGTGCCAGCAGTAAACTAGCGGGACTAGCCAAAAACATTCAGTACTTC. Translated, this is CASSKLAGLAKNIQYF. The chain is made from TRBV27 and TRBJ2-4; 10 middle bases align to TRBD2. Including the terminal cysteine and phenylalanine, the CDR3 comprises 16 residues. The only DNA kept is the CDR3, 48 bases in frame from the first base. V loses 5 bases at its end and J loses 0 bases; junction bases beyond the gene matches: 4. CDR1 and CDR2 are read off the germline V gene (reference sequence) as MNHEY and SMNVEV.